This passage covers 10 T cell receptor beta chains from one sample sequenced in a study of blood T cell repertoires in COVID-19. Clones were read by immunoSEQ multiplex PCR, and TCRdb kept only the in-frame ones, dropping some. The sample shows about 210,000 clones, about four fifths of them seen only once. Sequencing used peripheral blood. These receptor sequences come from a woman aged 50 to 60 with acute or convalescent COVID-19.

This chain connects TRBV11-3 to TRBJ2-1; D is undetermined. CDR3 length equals 13 residues. Germline V gene lookup returns CDR1 SGHNT and CDR2 YENEEA. With 4 bases removed from V and 3 bases from J, the gap between germline ends came to 7 bases. CDR3 residues: CASSSQHYNEQFF. The CDR3 DNA reads TGTGCCAGCAGCTCTCAACACTACAATGAGCAGTTCTTC.

The chain is built from TRBV7-8 and TRBJ1-2; 10 bases match TRBD1. CDR3 length: 15 residues. The germline CDR1 and CDR2 sequences are SGHVS and FQNEAQ. V dropped 5 bases and J dropped 3; count of bases not matched to a gene: 6. CDR3 in amino acids: CASSPRQGADYGYTF. The CDR3 nucleotides are TGTGCCAGCAGCCCCAGACAGGGGGCAGACTATGGCTACACCTTC.

V gene TRBV7-7 combines with J gene TRBJ1-1; D may be TRBD1 (5 bases). CDR1 and CDR2 from the germline V gene are SSHAT and FNYEAQ (reference sequence). V lost 5 bases, J lost 1 base, and 8 bases lay in between. The CDR3 runs 13 residues. The CDR3 DNA sequence: TGTGCCAGCAGCCGGGGGAGGAACACTGAAGCTTTCTTT. It specifies CASSRGRNTEAFF.

The chain uses TRBV18 and TRBJ1-1; D gene ambiguous. The V end was cut by 4 bases, the J end by 5 bases, with 11 bases between. The length of the CDR3 is 13 residues. Looked up from germline, CDR1 is KGHSH and CDR2 is LQKENI. The CDR3 nucleotides are TGTGCCAGCTCACTCAACCCGAGAACTGAAGCTTTCTTT. The encoded protein is CASSLNPRTEAFF.

The V gene is TRBV4-2, the J gene TRBJ1-1; unclear D gene. The germline V gene has CDR1 LGHNA and CDR2 YNFKEQ. The CDR3 is made up of 15 amino acids. V was trimmed by 7 bases and J by 0 bases, leaving 15 bases between them. CDR3 sequence (DNA): TGTGCCAGCACGTGGCAGGAAGCAATGAACACTGAAGCTTTCTTT. This encodes CASTWQEAMNTEAFF.

This chain connects TRBV3-1 (or the pseudogene TRBV3-2) to TRBJ2-7; 9 bases agree with TRBD1. The junction had 7 bases not matched to a gene; V was cut back by 4 bases and J by 6 bases. CDR3 length equals 14 residues. Germline values: CDR1 LGHDT, CDR2 YNNKEL (reference sequence). CDR3: CASSPRTGVSEQYF. CDR3 DNA sequence: TGTGCCAGCAGCCCCCGGACAGGGGTGAGCGAGCAGTACTTC.

The chain links TRBV3-1 (or the pseudogene TRBV3-2) to TRBJ2-1; TRBD1 agrees at 7 bases. The CDR3 runs to 16 residues. Trimming took 7 bases from V and 4 from J; bases not matched to a gene: 13. Germline-derived CDR1 and CDR2 are LGHDT and YNNKEL (reference sequence). The DNA of the CDR3 is TGTGCCAGCAAACCACTGGACAGGAGACTATACAATGAGCAGTTCTTC. This codes for CASKPLDRRLYNEQFF.

This chain connects TRBV11-3 to TRBJ2-2, with 10 bases fitting TRBD1. The length of the CDR3 is 16 residues. Trimming took 1 base from V and 5 from J; bases not matched to a gene: 4. In germline, CDR1 is SGHNT, CDR2 YENEEA. The CDR3 DNA follows: TGTGCCAGCAGCTTAGTGGGACAGGGGAGGACCGGGGAGCTGTTTTTT. Translated, it gives CASSLVGQGRTGELFF.

The V call is TRBV9, the J call TRBJ2-1; 13 positions match TRBD2. V lost 3 bases and J lost 10; bases outside the gene matches: 1. The CDR3 has 13 residues. In germline, CDR1 is SGDLS, CDR2 YYNGEE. The CDR3 here is CASSAGLAGEQFF. CDR3 DNA: TGTGCCAGCAGCGCGGGACTAGCGGGGGAGCAGTTCTTC. Supplemented by reference TRBV9 and TRBJ2-1, the full variable domain reads DSGVTQTPKHLITATGQRVTLRCSPRSGDLSVYWYQQSLDQGLQFLIQYYNGEERAKGNILERFSAQQFPDLHSELNLSSLELGDSALYFCASSAGLAGEQFFGPGTRLTVL.

The gene calls are TRBV7-6 and TRBJ2-5, with D possibly being TRBD1 (5 bases). V was pared by 0 bases and J by 5 bases, with 13 bases between. Germline V gene data show CDR1 as SGHVS and CDR2 as FNYEAQ. This CDR3 has 15 residues. CDR3 sequence (DNA): TGTGCCAGCAGCTTAGCCGCGGCAGGGCGGGAGACCCAGTACTTC. Amino acids: CASSLAAAGRETQYF.